This T cell receptor (beta chain) was observed in a study of cytomegalovirus exposure and HLA in healthy donors. Trimming took 1 base from V and 0 from J, leaving 7 bases between them. Germline V lookup: CDR1 SGHVS, CDR2 FQNEAQ. This CDR3 has 14 amino acids. With 60 Vbeta and 13 Jbeta primers, the PCR was carried out. Profiling relied on immunoSEQ multiplex PCR, and the TCRdb table lists in-frame clones only, not all of them. This repertoire shows about 52,000 clones, 73% found once; its top ten account for approximately 2.7%. The source is a man aged 18 to 29 in good health and CMV-seronegative. The chain joins TRBV7-8 to TRBJ2-7, with no clear D. The sample was PBMCs. The CDR3 sequence: CASSLGVGSYEQYF. CDR3 bases: TGTGCCAGCAGCTTAGGCGTCGGCTCCTACGAGCAGTACTTC.